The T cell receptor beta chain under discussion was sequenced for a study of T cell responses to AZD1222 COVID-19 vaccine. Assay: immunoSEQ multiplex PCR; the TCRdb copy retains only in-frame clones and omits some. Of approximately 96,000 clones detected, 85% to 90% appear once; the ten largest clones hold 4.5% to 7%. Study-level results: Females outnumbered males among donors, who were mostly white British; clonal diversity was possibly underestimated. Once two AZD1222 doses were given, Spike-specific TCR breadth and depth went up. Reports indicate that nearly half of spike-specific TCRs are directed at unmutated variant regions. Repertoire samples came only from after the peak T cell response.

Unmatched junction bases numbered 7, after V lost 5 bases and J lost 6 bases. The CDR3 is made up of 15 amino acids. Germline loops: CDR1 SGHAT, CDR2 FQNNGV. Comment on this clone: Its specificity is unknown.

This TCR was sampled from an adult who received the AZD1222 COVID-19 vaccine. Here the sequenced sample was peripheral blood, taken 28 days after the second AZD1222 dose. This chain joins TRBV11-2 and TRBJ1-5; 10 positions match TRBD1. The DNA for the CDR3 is TGTGCCAGCAGCCCCGGACAGGGGGGAGGTCAGCCCCAGCATTTT. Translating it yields CASSPGQGGGQPQHF.